A selection of T cell receptor beta chains follows, all from one sample in a study of blood T cell repertoires in COVID-19. Here immunoSEQ multiplex PCR was the method, and the copy in TCRdb shows in-frame clones only, minus some. The sample lists around 140,000 clones, 86% occurring once. Sequenced material: PBMCs or T cells enriched from blood (not recorded which). The origin of the receptors is a man between 45 and 60 years old who had recovered from COVID-19. Each CDR3 is given with its conserved first and last residue. The D gene is left open where the match is weak. Not all rows give a size; the values are once, few, many and, for expanded clones, a class.

size: -
J: TRBJ2-5
V: TRBV27
D: -
CDR3: CASSFTTGETQYF
DNA: TGTGCCAGCAGTTTTACCACGGGGGAGACCCAGTACTTC

size: -
J: TRBJ1-1
V: TRBV19
D: -
CDR3: CASSRTGLANTEAFF
DNA: TGTGCCAGTAGTAGAACAGGGTTGGCGAACACTGAAGCTTTCTTT

size: -
J: TRBJ1-5
V: TRBV19
D: -
CDR3: CASSIQGYQPQHF
DNA: TGTGCCAGTAGTATACAGGGTTATCAGCCCCAGCATTTT

size: -
J: TRBJ2-7
V: TRBV19
D: TRBD2
CDR3: CASRGGTKKYEQYF
DNA: TGTGCCAGTAGGGGCGGGACTAAGAAATACGAGCAGTACTTC

size: once
J: TRBJ2-1
V: TRBV29-1
D: -
CDR3: CSVGGYHEQFF
DNA: TGCAGCGTTGGGGGCTATCATGAGCAGTTCTTC

size: -
J: TRBJ1-6
V: TRBV12-2
D: -
CDR3: CASRLGLGDRRSPLHF
DNA: TGTGCAAGTCGCTTAGGGTTAGGGGACAGGAGGTCACCCCTCCACTTT

size: -
J: TRBJ1-4
V: TRBV6-5
D: -
CDR3: CASSYSKGDLREKLFF
DNA: TGTGCCAGCAGTTACTCGAAGGGGGATCTCCGCGAAAAACTGTTTTTT

size: -
J: TRBJ2-5
V: TRBV7-9
D: TRBD2
CDR3: CASSLSSGQETQYF
DNA: TGTGCCAGCAGCCTATCTAGCGGCCAAGAGACCCAGTACTTC

size: -
J: TRBJ1-2
V: TRBV2
D: TRBD1
CDR3: CASSQLFGQGYGYTF
DNA: TGTGCCAGCAGTCAGTTATTCGGACAGGGGTATGGCTACACCTTC

size: -
J: TRBJ1-2
V: TRBV10-3
D: TRBD1
CDR3: CAISAGTGGGYYGYTF
DNA: TGTGCCATCAGCGCCGGGACAGGGGGCGGCTACTATGGCTACACCTTC

size: -
J: TRBJ1-6
V: TRBV19
D: -
CDR3: CASSPDPSEYSPLHF
DNA: TGTGCCAGTAGTCCCGACCCGTCGGAGTATTCACCCCTCCACTTT

size: once
J: TRBJ1-1
V: TRBV7-3
D: -
CDR3: CASSLNGGYTEAFF
DNA: TGTGCCAGCAGCTTAAACGGGGGGTACACTGAAGCTTTCTTT

size: -
J: TRBJ2-3
V: TRBV29-1
D: TRBD2
CDR3: CSVHSGGDTDTQYF
DNA: TGCAGCGTTCATAGCGGGGGGGACACAGATACGCAGTATTTT

size: -
J: TRBJ2-7
V: TRBV3-1/TRBV3-2
D: TRBD2
CDR3: CASSQRGGDGYEQYF
DNA: TGTGCCAGCAGCCAACGGGGGGGCGATGGTTACGAGCAGTACTTC

size: -
J: TRBJ2-3
V: TRBV2
D: -
CDR3: CASSAFGRHTDTQYF
DNA: TGTGCCAGCAGCGCCTTCGGCAGACACACAGATACGCAGTATTTT

size: once
J: TRBJ2-5
V: TRBV6-5
D: TRBD1
CDR3: CASSLRDSSQETQYF
DNA: TGTGCCAGCAGCCTGAGGGACAGCTCTCAAGAGACCCAGTACTTC

size: -
J: TRBJ2-6
V: TRBV9
D: TRBD1
CDR3: CASSSRPQGANGANVLTF
DNA: TGTGCCAGCAGCTCAAGACCACAGGGGGCTAATGGGGCCAACGTCCTGACTTTC

size: -
J: TRBJ2-6
V: TRBV24-1
D: -
CDR3: CATSDRVFGANVLTF
DNA: TGTGCCACCAGTGATCGCGTATTTGGGGCCAACGTCCTGACTTTC

size: -
J: TRBJ2-2
V: TRBV5-5
D: -
CDR3: CASSRKTGQSTGELFF
DNA: TGTGCCAGCAGCCGAAAGACAGGTCAAAGCACCGGGGAGCTGTTTTTT

size: -
J: TRBJ2-7
V: TRBV27
D: -
CDR3: CASSLSPLEGYEQYF
DNA: TGTGCCAGCAGTTTATCTCCACTTGAGGGCTACGAGCAGTACTTC

size: -
J: TRBJ2-1
V: TRBV24-1
D: TRBD2
CDR3: CATSDPSGSSYNEQFF
DNA: TGTGCCACCAGTGATCCCAGCGGGAGCTCCTACAATGAGCAGTTCTTC

size: once
J: TRBJ1-5
V: TRBV7-9
D: -
CDR3: CASSLQGGQPQHF
DNA: TGTGCCAGCAGCTTACAGGGAGGTCAGCCCCAGCATTTT

size: -
J: TRBJ2-7
V: TRBV5-1
D: -
CDR3: CASSLDGSRGNYEQYF
DNA: TGCGCCAGCAGCTTGGATGGTAGCCGGGGTAATTACGAGCAGTACTTC

size: -
J: TRBJ1-4
V: TRBV5-1
D: -
CDR3: CASSLVVNEKLFF
DNA: TGCGCCAGCAGCTTGGTAGTAAATGAAAAACTGTTTTTT

size: -
J: TRBJ2-5
V: TRBV5-1
D: TRBD2
CDR3: CASSFALGLAANQETQYF
DNA: TGCGCCAGCAGCTTCGCCCTCGGACTAGCGGCGAACCAAGAGACCCAGTACTTC

size: -
J: TRBJ2-1
V: TRBV10-3
D: -
CDR3: CAISEFRVYNEQFF
DNA: TGTGCCATCAGTGAGTTCCGGGTTTACAATGAGCAGTTCTTC

size: -
J: TRBJ2-1
V: TRBV18
D: TRBD2
CDR3: CASSLRVLAGIQNEQFF
DNA: TGTGCCAGCTCACTCCGGGTGCTAGCGGGAATCCAAAATGAGCAGTTCTTC

size: -
J: TRBJ2-3
V: TRBV29-1
D: -
CDR3: CSVTDSDTQYF
DNA: TGCAGCGTCACGGACAGCGATACGCAGTATTTT

size: -
J: TRBJ1-2
V: TRBV5-1
D: -
CDR3: CASSFRVASYGYTF
DNA: TGCGCCAGCAGCTTCCGGGTCGCATCCTATGGCTACACCTTC